Following are 18 T cell receptor beta chains from one sample sequenced in a study of CD8+ T cells in alopecia areata. RNA was isolated and reverse transcribed to cDNA, the sequencing template. The repertoire was sequenced with immunoSEQ multiplex PCR; TCRdb's copy has only in-frame clones and lacks some. The sample includes more than 95,000 clones, roughly two fifths of them seen just once. What was sequenced was CD4+ T cells sorted from blood. The origin of the receptors is a human donor with alopecia areata.

The V gene is TRBV28, the J gene TRBJ2-5, with D uncertain. V lost 3 bases, J lost 6 bases, and 11 bases lay in between. From germline, CDR1 is MDHEN and CDR2 SYDVKM. The length of the CDR3 is 13 residues. The CDR3 DNA follows: TGTGCCAGCAGTTTGTCCCAGTTAAAGACCCAGTACTTC. Translation gives CASSLSQLKTQYF.

The chain links TRBV29-1 to TRBJ2-7; TRBD2 agrees at 13 bases. V was pared by 6 bases and J by 5 bases, with 7 bases of the junction left unmatched. The V gene's germline CDR1 is SQVTM and CDR2 ANQGSEA. The CDR3 covers 14 residues. This CDR3 reads CSVGTSGNRNEQYF. CDR3 sequence (DNA): TGCAGCGTCGGGACTAGCGGGAACCGAAACGAGCAGTACTTC.

For this clone: Other DNA sequences of this sample code for an identical CDR3. The chain employs TRBV2 and TRBJ1-1; 8 bases align to TRBD1. Germline loops: CDR1 SNHLY, CDR2 FYNNEI. There are 14 residues in the CDR3. The V and J ends lost 4 bases and 0 bases, in that order; junction bases with no gene match: 1. The CDR3 here is CASSVDRVNTEAFF. The CDR3 region has the DNA TGTGCCAGCAGTGTGGACAGGGTGAACACTGAAGCTTTCTTT. Using reference TRBV2 and TRBJ1-1 for the parts outside the CDR3, the full variable domain is EPEVTQTPSHQVTQMGQEVILRCVPISNHLYFYWYRQILGQKVEFLVSFYNNEISEKSEIFDDQFSVERPDGSNFTLKIRSTKLEDSAMYFCASSVDRVNTEAFFGQGTRLTVV.

The chain employs TRBV5-4 and TRBJ1-2, with D perhaps TRBD1 (6 bases). The germline V and J ends were trimmed by 2 bases and 3 bases, with 11 bases remaining between them. Looked up from germline, CDR1 is SGHNT and CDR2 is YYREEE (reference sequence). This CDR3 spans 14 amino acids. The chain's CDR3 is CASSFGGRDYGYTF. The DNA for the CDR3 is TGTGCCAGCAGCTTCGGGGGGCGCGACTATGGCTACACCTTC.

This clone was seen more than once but under ten times. The chain joins TRBV5-1 to TRBJ1-1; D gene uncertain. The germline V gene encodes CDR1 SGHRS and CDR2 YFSETQ. This CDR3 region has 14 residues. The V gene lost 0 bases and the J gene lost 2 bases, with 8 bases spanning the gap. CDR3 amino acids: CASSLAGINTEAFF. In DNA, the CDR3 is TGCGCCAGCAGCTTGGCCGGGATCAACACTGAAGCTTTCTTT.

This chain links TRBV7-2 with TRBJ2-5, with D tentatively TRBD1 (5 bases). The V end lost 0 bases, the J end lost 1 base, and 9 bases lay between the germline ends. This CDR3 spans 15 amino acids. CDR1 and CDR2 (germline): SGHTA, FQGNSA. CDR3 in amino acids: CASSLALRAQETQYF. The DNA for the CDR3 is TGTGCCAGCAGCTTAGCGCTCAGGGCCCAAGAGACCCAGTACTTC.

This clone has a single count. The chain is built from TRBV29-1 and TRBJ2-7; D might be TRBD2 (6 bases). With 4 bases removed from V and 0 bases from J, the gap between germline ends came to 13 bases. The germline CDR1 and CDR2 sequences are SQVTM and ANQGSEA. The CDR3 is 14 amino acids. CDR3 protein: CSVVTAGRSYEQYF. Here the CDR3 DNA reads TGCAGCGTTGTAACAGCGGGCCGCTCCTACGAGCAGTACTTC.

This sequence joins TRBV18 and TRBJ2-2; 7 bases align to TRBD1. The CDR3 contains 16 residues. Germline V CDR1 and CDR2: KGHSH, LQKENI. J gave up 0 bases and V 2 bases, and 3 bases lay outside the gene matches. The CDR3 sequence is CASSPGTAANTGELFF. The DNA for the CDR3 is TGTGCCAGCTCACCAGGGACAGCCGCGAACACCGGGGAGCTGTTTTTT.

This clone was seen a handful of times. The chain employs TRBV6-6 and TRBJ1-5; D is unclear. This CDR3 is 16 amino acids long. CDR1 is MNHNY, CDR2 SVGAGI, per germline (reference sequence). Deletions cut 6 bases from V and 2 bases from J, with 17 bases between. This CDR3 is CASRDQRGHGNQPQHF. The CDR3 region has the DNA TGTGCCAGCAGGGACCAAAGAGGGCATGGCAATCAGCCCCAGCATTTT.

This clone was detected only a few times. The V and J genes are TRBV5-1 and TRBJ2-1, with no clear D. The germline V gene has CDR1 SGHRS and CDR2 YFSETQ. This CDR3 has 12 residues. The V end lost 2 bases, the J end lost 0 bases, and 0 bases lay between the germline ends. CDR3 DNA sequence: TGCGCCAGCAGCTTCTCCTACAATGAGCAGTTCTTC. Translated, it gives CASSFSYNEQFF. Full variable domain (rest looked up from reference TRBV5-1 and TRBJ2-1): KAGVTQTPRYLIKTRGQQVTLSCSPISGHRSVSWYQQTPGQGLQFLFEYFSETQRNKGNFPGRFSGRQFSNSRSEMNVSTLELGDSALYLCASSFSYNEQFFGPGTRLTVL.

This chain links TRBV6-5 with TRBJ2-7; D unclear. V was cut by 8 bases and J by 2 bases, with 7 bases left in between. This CDR3 region has 11 residues. Per germline, CDR1 MNHEY and CDR2 SVGAGI. The CDR3 bases are TGTGCCAGCTTAGGTGCCTACGAGCAGTACTTC. It yields the protein CASLGAYEQYF.

The sample holds a few counts of this clone. This rearrangement joins TRBV7-2 to TRBJ2-1; TRBD1 might be the D (5 bases). From germline, CDR1 is SGHTA and CDR2 FQGNSA. Between the trimmed V and J ends, which lost 5 bases and 2 bases, there was a span of 10 bases. CDR3 length: 14 amino acids. CDR3 sequence: CASSPAGPYNEQFF. The CDR3 nucleotides read TGTGCCAGCAGCCCGGCAGGGCCCTACAATGAGCAGTTCTTC. The whole variable domain, filled in from reference TRBV7-2 and TRBJ2-1, reads GAGVSQSPSNKVTEKGKDVELRCDPISGHTALYWYRQSLGQGLEFLIYFQGNSAPDKSGLPSDRFSAERTGGSVSTLTIQRTQQEDSAVYLCASSPAGPYNEQFFGPGTRLTVL.

This clone was counted only a few times. The genes are TRBV30 and TRBJ2-2, with 7 nucleotides matching TRBD1. The ends lost 8 bases at V and 4 bases at J; junction bases unmatched: 13. From germline, CDR1 is GTSNPN and CDR2 SVGIG (reference sequence). The CDR3 is made up of 15 amino acids. The CDR3 reads CAGDRTGLTTGELFF. CDR3 nucleotides: TGTGCCGGGGACCGGACAGGACTTACCACCGGGGAGCTGTTTTTT. Filled out from reference TRBV30 and TRBJ2-2, the complete variable domain reads SQTIHQWPATLVQPVGSPLSLECTVEGTSNPNLYWYRQAAGRGLQLLFYSVGIGQISSEVPQNLSASRPQDRQFILSSKKLLLSDSGFYLCAGDRTGLTTGELFFGEGSRLTVL.

This chain joins TRBV5-1 and TRBJ2-5; 8 bases fit TRBD2. There are 15 residues in the CDR3. V dropped 4 bases and J dropped 0; count of bases not matched to a gene: 5. Per the germline V gene, CDR1 is SGHRS and CDR2 is YFSETQ. The CDR3 DNA is TGCGCCAGCAGCCCACTACTAGCGGACCAAGAGACCCAGTACTTC. As protein: CASSPLLADQETQYF.

The V and J genes are TRBV7-6 and TRBJ2-2; 7 bases are shared with TRBD1. The J segment lost 1 base and the V segment lost 8 bases, leaving 1 base of the junction unmatched. Per germline, CDR1 SGHVS and CDR2 FNYEAQ. CDR3 size: 13 residues. Here the CDR3 reads CASRQGNTGELFF. The DNA for the CDR3 is TGTGCCAGCCGACAGGGGAACACCGGGGAGCTGTTTTTT. Full variable domain (remainder filled in from reference TRBV7-6 and TRBJ2-2): GAGVSQSPRYKVTKRGQDVALRCDPISGHVSLYWYRQALGQGPEFLTYFNYEAQQDKSGLPNDRFSAERPEGSISTLTIQRTEQRDSAMYRCASRQGNTGELFFGEGSRLTVL.

J is TRBJ2-3 and V is TRBV4-1; 7 positions agree with TRBD1. CDR3 length equals 17 residues. V was clipped by 0 bases and J by 0 bases; unmatched bases: 6. CDR1 and CDR2 (germline): MGHRA, YSYEKL. CDR3 amino acids: CASSQDRDSSSTDTQYF. CDR3 bases: TGCGCCAGCAGCCAAGATAGGGACAGCTCTAGCACAGATACGCAGTATTTT.

CDR3 protein: CASRRDRVYEQYF. The DNA for the CDR3 is TGTGCCAGCAGGAGGGACAGGGTGTACGAGCAGTACTTC. The chain links TRBV6-5 to TRBJ2-7; 9 bases map to TRBD1. The CDR3 sequence is 13 residues long. From germline, CDR1 is MNHEY and CDR2 SVGAGI. V was clipped by 6 bases and J by 4 bases; unmatched bases: 4.

The chain combines TRBV18 with TRBJ2-7; 9 bases agree with TRBD2. After removal of 3 bases from V and 3 bases from J, the junction contained 6 bases not matched to a gene. The germline CDR1 and CDR2 sequences are KGHSH and LQKENI. The CDR3 runs to 15 residues. The CDR3 DNA follows: TGTGCCAGCTCACCTGTCTCTAGCGGGGTCTACGAGCAGTACTTC. Encoded protein: CASSPVSSGVYEQYF.